Each of the 17 T cell receptor beta chains below was sequenced from the same sample in a study of blood T cell repertoires in COVID-19. Assay: immunoSEQ multiplex PCR; the TCRdb copy retains only in-frame clones and omits some. This table holds 220,000 or so clones, more than 85% found once. The sequencing input was peripheral blood. These receptors were collected from a woman aged 45-65 years with COVID-19, enrolled during active disease.

This rearrangement joins TRBV7-9 to TRBJ1-4; a possible D gene is TRBD1 (6 bases). The V and J ends lost 3 bases and 6 bases respectively, with 11 bases between them. Germline assignment: CDR1 SEHNR and CDR2 FQNEAQ (reference sequence). This CDR3 spans 14 amino acids. The CDR3 DNA sequence: TGTGCCAGCAGCTTGCAGGGGAGCCATGAAAAACTGTTTTTT. Its translation is CASSLQGSHEKLFF.

This rearrangement joins TRBV7-2 to TRBJ2-2; 7 bases map to TRBD1. This CDR3 has 15 amino acids. Unmatched junction bases numbered 6, after V lost 5 bases and J lost 3 bases. Germline V gene lookup returns CDR1 SGHTA and CDR2 FQGNSA. The CDR3: CASSVRDSYTGELFF. CDR3 nucleotide sequence: TGTGCCAGCAGCGTACGGGACAGTTACACCGGGGAGCTGTTTTTT.

The V gene is TRBV19, the J gene TRBJ1-1; 10 bases are a match to TRBD1. The CDR3 consists of 16 residues. With 6 bases clipped from V and 0 bases from J, the junction kept 7 bases outside the gene matches. Germline V gene data show CDR1 as LNHDA and CDR2 as SQIVND (reference sequence). CDR3 protein: CASRLRGQGLNTEAFF. CDR3 bases: TGTGCCAGTAGGCTAAGGGGACAGGGGTTGAACACTGAAGCTTTCTTT.

This clone has a single count. The chain employs TRBV11-2 and TRBJ1-2; D call uncertain. The CDR3 contains 14 residues. CDR1 SGHAT and CDR2 FQNNGV come from the germline V gene. V shed 4 bases and J shed 4 bases, with 13 bases lying between them. The CDR3 reads CASSSLRTLYGYTF. In DNA form, the CDR3 reads TGTGCCAGCAGCTCCCTGCGGACTCTCTATGGCTACACCTTC.

This sequence joins TRBV3-1 (or the pseudogene TRBV3-2) and TRBJ2-7, with 8 positions matching TRBD1. After removal of 0 bases from V and 2 bases from J, the junction contained 15 bases not matched to a gene. The CDR3 runs to 19 residues. Germline-derived CDR1 and CDR2 are LGHDT and YNNKEL (reference sequence). Here the CDR3 reads CASSQDPRFGTGFTYEQYF. The CDR3 coding sequence is TGTGCCAGCAGCCAAGATCCCAGATTCGGGACAGGATTCACCTACGAGCAGTACTTC.

This chain uses TRBV19 with TRBJ2-3, with TRBD1 matching over 7 bases. The CDR3 is 15 residues long. Germline loops: CDR1 LNHDA, CDR2 SQIVND (reference sequence). Trimming removed 10 bases from V and 7 bases from J; junction bases left unmatched: 17. Written as DNA, the CDR3 is TGTGCCACCTCGCCCGGAGGACAGGCCCTCAATACGCAGTATTTT. This translates into CATSPGGQALNTQYF.

This clone has ten or more counts. The chain recombines TRBV7-8 with TRBJ2-7, with 15 bases lining up with TRBD2. Trimming cost V 3 bases and J 3 bases; bases outside gene matches: 6. Germline CDR1 reads SGHVS; CDR2 reads FQNEAQ. The CDR3 is made up of 17 amino acids. DNA for the CDR3: TGTGCCAGCAGCTTCCGCGGGACTAGCGGGGGGCTCTACGAGCAGTACTTC. Translating gives CASSFRGTSGGLYEQYF.

The chain employs TRBV5-4 and TRBJ2-3; D possibly corresponds to TRBD2 (6 bases). The CDR3 runs to 14 residues. V lost 3 bases and J lost 2, with 10 bases in between. Per germline, CDR1 SGHNT and CDR2 YYREEE (reference sequence). The CDR3 here is CASSSGAVTDTQYF. The CDR3 DNA reads TGTGCCAGCAGCTCGGGAGCTGTCACAGATACGCAGTATTTT.

This sequence joins TRBV7-2 and TRBJ1-3; D may be TRBD1 (5 bases). In germline, CDR1 is SGHTA, CDR2 FQGNSA. CDR3 length: 14 amino acids. Trimming pared 4 bases from V and 5 bases from J, leaving 12 bases between. As DNA, the CDR3 is TGTGCCAGCAGCTCCCCAGGGTGGCGAAACACCATATATTTT. Translating it yields CASSSPGWRNTIYF. The full variable domain, rest sourced from reference TRBV7-2 and TRBJ1-3, is GAGVSQSPSNKVTEKGKDVELRCDPISGHTALYWYRQSLGQGLEFLIYFQGNSAPDKSGLPSDRFSAERTGGSVSTLTIQRTQQEDSAVYLCASSSPGWRNTIYFGEGSWLTVV.

The genes are TRBV12-5 and TRBJ2-7; 10 bases agree with TRBD1. CDR1 and CDR2 from the germline V gene are LGHNT and FRNRAP. Trimming took 6 bases from V and 3 from J; bases not matched to a gene: 5. The CDR3 consists of 14 residues. The CDR3 DNA sequence: TGTGCTAGTGGGGACAGGGGGGGATTCTACGAGCAGTACTTC. Translating it yields CASGDRGGFYEQYF.

The chain employs TRBV7-2 and TRBJ1-6; D is ambiguous. The CDR3 runs 14 residues. V lost 5 bases to trimming and J lost 6 bases, with 11 bases between them. The germline CDR1 and CDR2 sequences are SGHTA and FQGNSA. In DNA form, the CDR3 reads TGTGCCAGCAGCCGCCGGGTCTTTAATTCACCCCTCCACTTT. Encoded protein: CASSRRVFNSPLHF.

The count of this clone is one. The rearrangement links TRBV6-5 to TRBJ2-2; the D is unclear. The CDR3 runs 16 residues. Looked up from germline, CDR1 is MNHEY and CDR2 is SVGAGI. V was clipped by 3 bases and J by 2 bases, with 13 bases between them. The chain's CDR3 is CASSYSRQVNTGELFF. The CDR3 bases are TGTGCCAGCAGTTATTCAAGACAAGTCAACACCGGGGAGCTGTTTTTT.

This chain joins TRBV5-1 and TRBJ2-5; weak D call: TRBD1 (5 bases). The CDR3 loop spans 14 amino acids. V lost 1 base and J 5 bases, leaving 12 bases between the germline ends. The germline V gene encodes CDR1 SGHRS and CDR2 YFSETQ. CDR3 loop: CASSLYQGAETQYF. CDR3 coding DNA: TGCGCCAGCAGCTTGTATCAGGGCGCGGAGACCCAGTACTTC. Using reference TRBV5-1 and TRBJ2-5 for the parts outside the CDR3, the full variable domain is KAGVTQTPRYLIKTRGQQVTLSCSPISGHRSVSWYQQTPGQGLQFLFEYFSETQRNKGNFPGRFSGRQFSNSRSEMNVSTLELGDSALYLCASSLYQGAETQYFGPGTRLLVL.

The chain is built from TRBV18 and TRBJ1-1; TRBD1 might be the D (6 bases). V lost 5 bases and J 2 bases, leaving 21 bases between the germline ends. The CDR3 runs to 17 residues. Germline loops: CDR1 KGHSH, CDR2 LQKENI. In DNA, the CDR3 is TGTGCCAGCTCAGGGCTGGAAGGGGGACGGATTAACACTGAAGCTTTCTTT. Protein sequence: CASSGLEGGRINTEAFF.

This sequence joins TRBV9 and TRBJ2-7; 7 bases map to TRBD2. CDR3 length: 15 amino acids. The V segment lost 4 bases and the J segment 0 bases; nucleotides outside the gene matches: 7. The germline gives CDR1 SGDLS, CDR2 YYNGEE. The CDR3 nucleotides read TGTGCCAGCAGCTTTTCAGGCGGGGGCTCCTACGAGCAGTACTTC. It specifies CASSFSGGGSYEQYF.

The chain links TRBV5-4 to TRBJ2-1; 10 positions agree with TRBD2. This CDR3 is 17 amino acids long. With V trimmed by 0 bases and J by 6 bases, 9 bases remained unmatched. Germline V CDR1 and CDR2: SGHNT, YYREEE (reference sequence). The CDR3 bases are TGTGCCAGCAGCTTGGTGAGGCGTCTAGCGGGGGCCAATGAGCAGTTCTTC. Translation gives CASSLVRRLAGANEQFF. Together with reference TRBV5-4 and TRBJ2-1, the CDR3 gives the full variable domain: ETGVTQSPTHLIKTRGQQVTLRCSSQSGHNTVSWYQQALGQGPQFIFQYYREEENGRGNFPPRFSGLQFPNYSSELNVNALELDDSALYLCASSLVRRLAGANEQFFGPGTRLTVL.

The CDR3 loop is CASTGATGELFF. In DNA form, the CDR3 reads TGTGCCAGTACTGGGGCGACCGGGGAGCTGTTTTTT. J is TRBJ2-2 and V is TRBV19; the D gene is possibly TRBD1 (5 bases). The length of the CDR3 is 12 residues. Germline lookup yields CDR1 LNHDA and CDR2 SQIVND (reference sequence). V lost 7 bases to trimming and J lost 5 bases, with 8 bases between them. The full variable domain, in which reference TRBV19 and TRBJ2-2 provide the parts outside the CDR3, is DGGITQSPKYLFRKEGQNVTLSCEQNLNHDAMYWYRQDPGQGLRLIYYSQIVNDFQKGDIAEGYSVSREKKESFPLTVTSAQKNPTAFYLCASTGATGELFFGEGSRLTVL.